Listed below are T cell receptor beta chains from one sample, sequenced in a study of blood T cell repertoires in COVID-19. Measured with immunoSEQ multiplex PCR; TCRdb has only the in-frame clones, and not every one. The profile shows 200,000 to 250,000 clones, approximately 86% of them singletons. The specimen was PBMCs or T cells enriched from blood (not recorded which). The receptor source for this set is a woman aged 25 to 45 who had been exposed to COVID-19. CDR3s include the opening cysteine and the closing phenylalanine or tryptophan. Each record gives: clone size, J gene, D gene, V gene, CDR3 DNA, CDR3 protein. The D gene is left open where the match is weak. Not every row has a clone size; where given, it reads once, few, many or a size class.

clone_size: -; j_call: TRBJ1-1; d_call: TRBD1; v_call: TRBV7-9; cdr3_nt: TGTGCCAGCAGCTTAGAACAGGGGAAGGGGGCTTTCTTT; cdr3_aa: CASSLEQGKGAFF
clone_size: -; j_call: TRBJ2-2; d_call: TRBD1; v_call: TRBV30; cdr3_nt: TGTGCCTGGAAGAGACAGGGGAACACCGGGGAGCTGTTTTTT; cdr3_aa: CAWKRQGNTGELFF
clone_size: once; j_call: TRBJ1-3; d_call: TRBD1; v_call: TRBV7-9; cdr3_nt: TGTGCCAGCAGCTTAGAACAGGGGGCAAACACCATATATTTT; cdr3_aa: CASSLEQGANTIYF
clone_size: -; j_call: TRBJ1-6; d_call: TRBD1; v_call: TRBV10-3; cdr3_nt: TGTGCCATCAGTGAGAATAGTGGACAGGGTTCACCCCTCCACTTT; cdr3_aa: CAISENSGQGSPLHF
clone_size: once; j_call: TRBJ2-3; d_call: TRBD2; v_call: TRBV5-1; cdr3_nt: TGCGCCAGCAGCTCCACCCGGGCTAGCGGGTTACGCACAGATACGCAGTATTTT; cdr3_aa: CASSSTRASGLRTDTQYF
clone_size: -; j_call: TRBJ2-2; d_call: -; v_call: TRBV5-1; cdr3_nt: TGCGCCAGCAGCCCTACTACCCCAACCCGAGGCACCGGGGAGCTGTTTTTT; cdr3_aa: CASSPTTPTRGTGELFF
clone_size: once; j_call: TRBJ2-4; d_call: TRBD2; v_call: TRBV10-2; cdr3_nt: TGCGCCAGCTCTAAGGCAAACGGACTAGCCGTTGGAAACATTCAGTACTTC; cdr3_aa: CASSKANGLAVGNIQYF
clone_size: -; j_call: TRBJ1-3; d_call: -; v_call: TRBV11-3; cdr3_nt: TGTGCCAGCAGCTCAAAACCACAGGGAAACACCATATATTTT; cdr3_aa: CASSSKPQGNTIYF
clone_size: -; j_call: TRBJ1-1; d_call: -; v_call: TRBV5-1; cdr3_nt: TGCGCCAGCAGCGAGTGGGGGGAGATGAACACTGAAGCTTTCTTT; cdr3_aa: CASSEWGEMNTEAFF
clone_size: -; j_call: TRBJ1-1; d_call: -; v_call: TRBV6-5; cdr3_nt: TGTGCCAGCAGTTACGGTCAGGGTGTGGCTGAAGCTTTCTTT; cdr3_aa: CASSYGQGVAEAFF
clone_size: once; j_call: TRBJ1-2; d_call: -; v_call: TRBV13; cdr3_nt: TGTGCCAGCAGCTTAGGGACGGGCTATGGCTACACCTTC; cdr3_aa: CASSLGTGYGYTF
clone_size: -; j_call: TRBJ1-3; d_call: -; v_call: TRBV6-5; cdr3_nt: TGTGCCAGCAGTTACAGTGGAGGGTCTGGAAACACCATATATTTT; cdr3_aa: CASSYSGGSGNTIYF
clone_size: many; j_call: TRBJ1-5; d_call: -; v_call: TRBV4-1; cdr3_nt: TGCGCCAGCAGCCAAGGGGCGGGGGGTGAGAATCAGCCCCAGCATTTT; cdr3_aa: CASSQGAGGENQPQHF